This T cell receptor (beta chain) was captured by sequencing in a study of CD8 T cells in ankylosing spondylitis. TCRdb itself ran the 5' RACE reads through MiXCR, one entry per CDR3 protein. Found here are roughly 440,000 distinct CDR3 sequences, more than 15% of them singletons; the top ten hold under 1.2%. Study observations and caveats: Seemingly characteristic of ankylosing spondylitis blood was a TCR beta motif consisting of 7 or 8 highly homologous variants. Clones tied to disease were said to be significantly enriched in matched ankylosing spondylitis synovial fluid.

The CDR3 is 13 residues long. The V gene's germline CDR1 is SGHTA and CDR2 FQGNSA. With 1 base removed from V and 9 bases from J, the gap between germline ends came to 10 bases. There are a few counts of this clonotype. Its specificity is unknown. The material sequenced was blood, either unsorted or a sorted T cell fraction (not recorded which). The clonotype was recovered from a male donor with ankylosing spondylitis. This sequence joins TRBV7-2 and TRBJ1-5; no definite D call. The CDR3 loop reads CASSLDSYSPQHF. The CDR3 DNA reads TGTGCCAGCAGCTTAGACTCATACTCGCCCCAGCATTTT.